Each of the 14 T cell receptor beta chains below was sequenced from the same sample in a study of OX40 agonist ivuxolimab in advanced cancers. Clones were read by immunoSEQ multiplex PCR, and TCRdb kept only the in-frame ones, dropping some. The sample includes 60,000 to 65,000 clones, roughly nine tenths of them seen just once. The sequencing here drew on CD4+ or CD8+ T cells sorted from blood, taken in a trial of the OX40 agonist ivuxolimab. Receptors originate from an adult with an advanced solid tumor such as melanoma, head and neck, liver or kidney cancer.

CDR3 amino acids: CASLPGSGYEQYF. In DNA form, the CDR3 reads TGTGCCAGCCTCCCGGGAAGTGGATACGAGCAGTACTTC. The chain has TRBV6-1 and TRBJ2-7, with D possibly matching TRBD2 (5 bases). This CDR3 is built from 13 residues. Trimming removed 8 bases from V and 4 bases from J, with 15 bases in between. The germline gives CDR1 MNHNS, CDR2 SASEGT.

CDR3 loop: CASSERAGLSALGATGELFF. The CDR3 DNA follows: TGTGCCAGCAGTGAACGGGCAGGTTTGAGCGCACTCGGAGCGACCGGGGAGCTGTTTTTT. The V and J genes are TRBV2 and TRBJ2-2, with no clear D. CDR3 length equals 20 residues. V gave up 2 bases and J gave up 5 bases, with 27 bases separating them. Per germline, CDR1 SNHLY and CDR2 FYNNEI.

This chain links TRBV10-3 with TRBJ1-1; D uncertain. Deletions cut 7 bases from V and 6 bases from J, with 15 bases between. Germline CDR1 and CDR2: ENHRY and SYGVKD. The CDR3 has 13 amino acids. The CDR3 sequence: CAIKQDLLSEAFF. DNA for the CDR3: TGTGCCATCAAGCAGGACCTCTTGTCTGAAGCTTTCTTT.

The V and J genes are TRBV5-5 and TRBJ2-7, with 11 bases that match TRBD1. V gave up 2 bases and J gave up 3 bases; unmatched junction bases: 4. From germline, CDR1 is SGHKS and CDR2 YYEKEE (reference sequence). The CDR3 has 15 amino acids. In DNA, the CDR3 is TGTGCCAGCAGCTTCCGGGACAGGGGGTACTACGAGCAGTACTTC. Translated, it gives CASSFRDRGYYEQYF.

The chain recombines TRBV9 with TRBJ1-1, with D possibly TRBD1 on 5 matching bases. This CDR3 comprises 12 residues. The germline V and J ends were trimmed by 0 bases and 9 bases, with 9 bases remaining between them. Germline CDR1 and CDR2: SGDLS and YYNGEE. Here the CDR3 reads CASSVGPGQAFF. The CDR3 DNA reads as TGTGCCAGCAGCGTAGGTCCGGGGCAAGCTTTCTTT.

This clone was seen just once. The chain uses TRBV10-3 and TRBJ2-7; D is uncertain. This CDR3 has 13 residues. V was trimmed by 6 bases and J by 2 bases, leaving 11 bases between them. The germline CDR1 and CDR2 sequences are ENHRY and SYGVKD. The DNA of the CDR3 is TGTGCCATCAGGCCAGTGGAAGCCTACGAGCAGTACTTC. Its translation: CAIRPVEAYEQYF.

This clone was picked up one time. This rearrangement joins TRBV18 to TRBJ2-5; D call uncertain. V was shortened by 6 bases and J by 5 bases, with 7 bases between the two germline ends. The CDR3 loop spans 11 amino acids. Germline CDR1 and CDR2: KGHSH and LQKENI. CDR3 protein: CASSLRETQYF. The CDR3 nucleotides are TGTGCCAGCTCCTTAAGGGAGACCCAGTACTTC. Together with reference TRBV18 and TRBJ2-5, the CDR3 gives the full variable domain: NAGVMQNPRHLVRRRGQEARLRCSPMKGHSHVYWYRQLPEEGLKFMVYLQKENIIDESGMPKERFSAEFPKEGPSILRIQQVVRGDSAAYFCASSLRETQYFGPGTRLLVL.

This chain links TRBV15 with TRBJ1-4, with no clear D. The CDR3 totals 15 residues. The V gene lost 3 bases and the J gene lost 0 bases, with 8 bases spanning the gap. Germline V CDR1 and CDR2: LNHNV, YYDKDF (reference sequence). For the CDR3, the DNA is TGTGCCACCAGCAGGGGGTGGACAACTAATGAAAAACTGTTTTTT. Residues: CATSRGWTTNEKLFF. The whole variable domain, remainder taken from reference TRBV15 and TRBJ1-4, is DAMVIQNPRYQVTQFGKPVTLSCSQTLNHNVMYWYQQKSSQAPKLLFHYYDKDFNNEADTPDNFQSRRPNTSFCFLDIRSPGLGDTAMYLCATSRGWTTNEKLFFGSGTQLSVL.

The genes are TRBV2 and TRBJ2-7, with D perhaps matching TRBD2 (6 bases). V lost 5 bases and J 1 base, leaving 12 bases between the germline ends. Germline CDR1 and CDR2: SNHLY and FYNNEI. The CDR3 loop spans 14 amino acids. The CDR3 sequence is CASSPWDSSYEQYF. CDR3 bases: TGTGCCAGCAGTCCCTGGGACTCGTCCTACGAGCAGTACTTC. The full variable domain, with the rest looked up from reference TRBV2 and TRBJ2-7, is EPEVTQTPSHQVTQMGQEVILRCVPISNHLYFYWYRQILGQKVEFLVSFYNNEISEKSEIFDDQFSVERPDGSNFTLKIRSTKLEDSAMYFCASSPWDSSYEQYFGPGTRLTVT.

The chain links TRBV20-1 to TRBJ2-7; 7 positions match TRBD1. Losses at the gene ends were 6 bases for V and 5 bases for J; bases not matched to a gene: 4. Germline V gene sequence: CDR1 DFQATT, CDR2 SNEGSKA (reference sequence). The CDR3 length is 11 residues. The CDR3 region has the DNA TGCAGTGCCAACAGGGGAGACGAGCAGTACTTC. This gives the protein CSANRGDEQYF.

The chain employs TRBV25-1 and TRBJ2-3; D remains ambiguous. This CDR3 is built from 15 residues. Trimming removed 1 base from V and 4 bases from J, with 12 bases in between. Germline loops: CDR1 MGHDK, CDR2 SYGVNS. For the CDR3, the DNA is TGTGCCAGCAGTGAATGGGTAGCCGAACCAGATACGCAGTATTTT. Encoded protein: CASSEWVAEPDTQYF.

The CDR3 bases are TGCGCCAGCAGCTTGGAGGCAGGGGTGGAGCAGTACTTC. Its translation is CASSLEAGVEQYF. The chain has TRBV5-1 and TRBJ2-7, with D possibly being TRBD1 (6 bases). The length of the CDR3 is 13 residues. Trimming left V 0 bases short and J 7 bases short, with 11 bases between. The germline gives CDR1 SGHRS, CDR2 YFSETQ.

The chain joins TRBV7-9 to TRBJ1-2; 7 bases align to TRBD1. The J segment lost 0 bases and the V segment lost 8 bases, leaving 9 bases of the junction unmatched. The germline gives CDR1 SEHNR, CDR2 FQNEAQ (reference sequence). The CDR3 is 15 amino acids. The DNA of the CDR3 is TGTGCCAGCGACTATCGACAGGGAGCTAACTATGGCTACACCTTC. This sequence encodes CASDYRQGANYGYTF.

This chain connects TRBV7-8 to TRBJ2-7; D not resolved. V was trimmed by 2 bases and J by 1 base, leaving 12 bases between them. The CDR3 runs 15 residues. Germline loops: CDR1 SGHVS, CDR2 FQNEAQ. In nucleotides, the CDR3 is TGTGCCAGCAGCTTACCCGCCGGGCTTTCCTACGAGCAGTACTTC. As protein: CASSLPAGLSYEQYF.